The source of this T cell receptor beta chain is a study of blood T cells in healthy people across ages. Findings and limits, study-wide: Possibly confounding the expanded clonotype changes was the fact that donor CMV status was unknown.

Alongside a J-beta primer mix, a sample-barcoded 5' primer served in a second PCR lasting about 7 to 11 cycles. TCRdb re-analysed the 5' RACE reads in MiXCR, keeping a single row per CDR3 protein. Of roughly 1 million distinct CDR3 sequences in the sample, approximately 26% are singletons; the top ten hold about 0.72%. V lost 7 bases and J 9 bases, leaving 22 bases between the germline ends. This CDR3 has 15 residues. Germline loops: CDR1 MDHEN, CDR2 SYDVKM. In this sample, this clonotype turned up a few times. The antigen is not known. This sample was also put to use in a study of T cells of mothers and their children. This second study says: All extracted RNA went into cDNA synthesis, roughly 1.5 ug per 15 ul. Both sample barcodes and 2-4 random nucleotides came from the M1S primer of the second PCR. Relative to unrelated pairs, biologically related mother-child dyads exhibited marginally greater, non-significant overlap.

Sequenced: blood. The receptor comes from a girl aged 2-9 years in good health. The chain recombines TRBV28 with TRBJ2-1; D unresolved. CDR3 coding DNA: TGTGCCAGCACTGACTCCGGGTTTCGTGGCGGTGAGCAGTTCTTC. This translates into CASTDSGFRGGEQFF.